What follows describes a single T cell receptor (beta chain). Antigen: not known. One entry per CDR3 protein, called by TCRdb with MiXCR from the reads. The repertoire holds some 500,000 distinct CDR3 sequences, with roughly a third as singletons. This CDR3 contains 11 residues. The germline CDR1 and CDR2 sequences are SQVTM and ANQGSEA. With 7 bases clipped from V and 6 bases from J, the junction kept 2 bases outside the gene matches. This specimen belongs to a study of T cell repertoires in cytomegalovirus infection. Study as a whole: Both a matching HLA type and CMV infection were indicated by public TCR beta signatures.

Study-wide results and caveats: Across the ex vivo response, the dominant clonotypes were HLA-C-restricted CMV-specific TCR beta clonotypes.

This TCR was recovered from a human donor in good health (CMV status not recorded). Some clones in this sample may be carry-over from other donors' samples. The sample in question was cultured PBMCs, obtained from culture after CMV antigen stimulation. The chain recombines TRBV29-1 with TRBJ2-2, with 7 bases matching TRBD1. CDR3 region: CSGGQAGELFF. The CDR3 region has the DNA TGCAGCGGTGGACAGGCCGGGGAGCTGTTTTTT.